Following are 14 T cell receptor beta chains from one sample sequenced in a study of T cells after yellow fever vaccination. MiXCR, run by TCRdb on the 5' RACE reads, gives a single entry per CDR3 protein. The sample consists of approximately 300,000 distinct CDR3 sequences, about 10% of them appearing once. The starting material was CD4+ T cells sorted from PBMCs, obtained 45 days after the yellow fever booster vaccination. These receptors were obtained from a man younger than 30 who received the YFV17D yellow fever vaccine.

Details on this clonotype: At one end, the junction sequence differs from germline, possibly due to a read error. The CDR3 nucleotides read TGTGCCAGCAGCTTGGGACTAGCAGGCTCCAACGAGCAGTACTTC. It yields the protein CASSLGLAGSNEQYF. This chain connects TRBV7-9 to TRBJ2-7, with TRBD2 matching over 9 bases. From germline, CDR1 is SEHNR and CDR2 FQNEAQ (reference sequence). This CDR3 has 15 amino acids.

This clonotype was found a few times. The chain joins TRBV7-9 to TRBJ2-2; 7 bases are a match to TRBD2. The CDR3 is 16 residues long. J gave up 4 bases and V 5 bases, and 10 bases lay outside the gene matches. The V gene's germline CDR1 is SEHNR and CDR2 FQNEAQ (reference sequence). The DNA of the CDR3 is TGTGCCAGCAGCACCCGGGAGGCCCGTGGCACCGGGGAGCTGTTTTTT. Translated: CASSTREARGTGELFF.

This clonotype occurred many times. The chain links TRBV20-1 to TRBJ2-7, with TRBD2 as a possible D gene (6 bases). Germline-derived CDR1 and CDR2 are DFQATT and SNEGSKA (reference sequence). Trimming took off 5 bases at V and 0 bases at J, with 17 bases between the two ends. This CDR3 is 15 amino acids long. The DNA for the CDR3 is TGCAGTGCTTGGGGGGTGACAACGAACTCCTACGAGCAGTACTTC. This sequence encodes CSAWGVTTNSYEQYF.

This clonotype qualifies as medium-sized (0.01 to 0.1%). CDR3 residues: CASSLTGGAGETQYF. In nucleotides, the CDR3 is TGTGCCAGCAGCTTAACCGGGGGGGCAGGAGAGACCCAGTACTTC. The rearrangement joins TRBV7-3 to TRBJ2-5, with 8 bases lining up with TRBD2. V shed 0 bases and J 4 bases; nucleotides not matched to a gene: 4. The CDR3 covers 15 residues. Looked up from germline, CDR1 is SGHTA and CDR2 is FQGTGA.

The genes are TRBV28 and TRBJ2-2, with D possibly matching TRBD1 (6 bases). CDR1 is MDHEN and CDR2 is SYDVKM in the germline V gene. V was trimmed by 11 bases and J by 0 bases, leaving 16 bases between them. This CDR3 spans 15 amino acids. This CDR3 reads CASQLGATNTGELFF. DNA of the CDR3: TGTGCCTCCCAGTTGGGGGCCACGAACACCGGGGAGCTGTTTTTT.

The chain joins TRBV6-5 to TRBJ1-4; D is unclear. There are 14 residues in the CDR3. V lost 6 bases and J lost 7, with 15 bases in between. Germline CDR1 is MNHEY and CDR2 is SVGAGI. The CDR3 spells CASRRTEVFEKLFF. The CDR3 DNA sequence: TGTGCCAGCAGACGGACCGAGGTATTTGAAAAACTGTTTTTT.

The J gene is TRBJ1-2, the V gene TRBV10-3; TRBD1 agrees at 7 bases. This CDR3 spans 12 amino acids. Germline V gene sequence: CDR1 ENHRY, CDR2 SYGVKD. The V gene end was trimmed by 6 bases and the J gene end by 10 bases; junction bases not matched to a gene: 8. The CDR3 region is CAISGTDTPYTF. In nucleotides, the CDR3 is TGTGCCATCAGCGGGACAGATACTCCCTACACCTTC.

This clonotype was seen more than once but under ten times. This rearrangement joins TRBV5-1 to TRBJ2-3; 9 bases are shared with TRBD2. There are 16 residues in the CDR3. Unmatched junction bases numbered 8, after V lost 1 base and J lost 5 bases. From germline, CDR1 is SGHRS and CDR2 YFSETQ. DNA for the CDR3: TGCGCCAGCAGCTTGAGTAGCGGGGGACTAGGAGATACGCAGTATTTT. As protein: CASSLSSGGLGDTQYF.

This clonotype was seen repeatedly, ten times or more. V is TRBV25-1 and J is TRBJ2-3; TRBD2 aligns across 10 bases. Germline values: CDR1 MGHDK, CDR2 SYGVNS. With V trimmed by 1 base and J by 5 bases, 3 bases remained unmatched. The CDR3 runs 15 residues. The CDR3 is CASSESGLAEDTQYF. DNA for the CDR3: TGTGCCAGCAGTGAATCTGGACTAGCGGAAGATACGCAGTATTTT.

This chain connects TRBV6-2 or TRBV6-3 to TRBJ1-6; D call uncertain. The CDR3 is made up of 16 amino acids. In germline, CDR1 is MNHEY, CDR2 SVGEGT. Trimming pared 6 bases from V and 0 bases from J, leaving 12 bases between. CDR3 nucleotides: TGTGCCAGCAGCCGACGGCGGACCTCCTATAATTCACCCCTCCACTTT. Amino acid sequence: CASSRRRTSYNSPLHF.

This chain links TRBV2 with TRBJ2-1, with 15 bases matching TRBD2. After removal of 5 bases from V and 4 bases from J, the junction contained 6 bases not matched to a gene. Germline V gene data show CDR1 as SNHLY and CDR2 as FYNNEI. The CDR3 loop spans 17 amino acids. CDR3 protein: CASSKGLAGGGYNEQFF. CDR3 nucleotides: TGTGCCAGCAGTAAGGGACTAGCGGGGGGCGGGTACAATGAGCAGTTCTTC.

The CDR3 DNA sequence: TGTGCCAGTAGCAATAGAGGGGGACCCACCTACGAGCAGTACTTC. Translating gives CASSNRGGPTYEQYF. The V call is TRBV19, the J call TRBJ2-7; D is possibly TRBD1 (6 bases). Germline V gene lookup returns CDR1 LNHDA and CDR2 SQIVND (reference sequence). The length of the CDR3 is 15 residues. V gave up 6 bases and J gave up 2 bases, with 17 bases separating them.

This chain connects TRBV4-2 to TRBJ1-1; D is unclear. Germline CDR1 reads LGHNA; CDR2 reads YNFKEQ. The length of the CDR3 is 13 residues. V was clipped by 1 base and J by 1 base, with 4 bases between them. CDR3: CASSQAWNTEAFF. In DNA form, the CDR3 reads TGTGCCAGCAGCCAAGCGTGGAACACTGAAGCTTTCTTT.

There are a few counts of this clonotype. The V and J genes are TRBV4-3 and TRBJ1-3; D remains ambiguous. CDR1 is LGHNA and CDR2 is YSLEER in the germline V gene. Trimming removed 0 bases from V and 4 bases from J, with 16 bases in between. The CDR3 runs 17 residues. The CDR3 is CASSQEFTQMGGNTIYF. CDR3 DNA: TGCGCCAGCAGCCAAGAGTTCACTCAAATGGGCGGAAACACCATATATTTT.